Listed here are 4 T cell receptor beta chains from one sample, sequenced in a study of cytotoxic CD8 clonotypes in ibrutinib-treated CLL. Libraries were prepared by immunoSEQ multiplex PCR; TCRdb keeps only in-frame clonotypes and omits some of them. This table has 150,000 to 200,000 clones, about 88% appearing once. This specimen consisted of PBMCs, obtained at disease progression, from a patient treated with ibrutinib. The receptor set was obtained from a human donor with chronic lymphocytic leukemia.

The chain joins TRBV5-1 to TRBJ1-2, with 7 nucleotides matching TRBD1. CDR1 is SGHRS and CDR2 is YFSETQ in the germline V gene. This CDR3 contains 13 residues. V shed 4 bases and J 8 bases; nucleotides not matched to a gene: 8. CDR3 protein: CASSPDRVSGYTF. The CDR3 coding sequence is TGCGCCAGCAGCCCCGACAGGGTATCGGGCTACACCTTC.

The V and J genes are TRBV6-5 and TRBJ2-7; the match to TRBD2 covers 11 bases. In germline, CDR1 is MNHEY, CDR2 SVGAGI. The CDR3 is 16 amino acids. The V segment lost 4 bases and the J segment 4 bases; nucleotides outside the gene matches: 9. The DNA of the CDR3 is TGTGCCAGCAGTTCCATAACTAGCGGGAGAGTTTACGAGCAGTACTTC. Protein sequence: CASSSITSGRVYEQYF.

This chain joins TRBV5-1 and TRBJ2-1; 10 bases align to TRBD2. This CDR3 has 16 residues. J lost 0 bases, V lost 1 base, and 1 base had no gene match. Germline V gene lookup returns CDR1 SGHRS and CDR2 YFSETQ. The CDR3 DNA sequence: TGCGCCAGCAGCTTGATAGCGGGAGGCTCCTACAATGAGCAGTTCTTC. It yields the protein CASSLIAGGSYNEQFF.

This chain links TRBV29-1 with TRBJ2-1; 14 bases match TRBD2. There are 14 residues in the CDR3. V dropped 5 bases and J dropped 6; count of bases not matched to a gene: 3. Per the germline V gene, CDR1 is SQVTM and CDR2 is ANQGSEA. CDR3 nucleotide sequence: TGCAGCGTTACAGGACTAGCGGGAGGCAATGAGCAGTTCTTC. Its translation: CSVTGLAGGNEQFF.